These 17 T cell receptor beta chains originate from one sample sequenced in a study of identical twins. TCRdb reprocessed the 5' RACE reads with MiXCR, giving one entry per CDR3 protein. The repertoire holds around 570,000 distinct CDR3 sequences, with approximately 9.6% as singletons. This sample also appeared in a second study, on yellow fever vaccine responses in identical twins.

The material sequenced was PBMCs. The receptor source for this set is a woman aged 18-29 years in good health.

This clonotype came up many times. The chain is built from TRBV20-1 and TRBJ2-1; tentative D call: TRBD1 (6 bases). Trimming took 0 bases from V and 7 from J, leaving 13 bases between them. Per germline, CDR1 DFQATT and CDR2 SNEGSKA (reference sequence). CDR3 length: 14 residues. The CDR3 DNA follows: TGCAGTGCTAGAGATCTCGGTCAGGGGAATGAGCAGTTCTTC. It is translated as CSARDLGQGNEQFF.

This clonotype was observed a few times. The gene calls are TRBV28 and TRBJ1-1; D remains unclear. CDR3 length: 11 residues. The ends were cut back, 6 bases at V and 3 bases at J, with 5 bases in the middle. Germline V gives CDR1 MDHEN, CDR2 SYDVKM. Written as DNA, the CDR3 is TGTGCCAGCAGGTCGTACACTGAAGCTTTCTTT. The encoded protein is CASRSYTEAFF.

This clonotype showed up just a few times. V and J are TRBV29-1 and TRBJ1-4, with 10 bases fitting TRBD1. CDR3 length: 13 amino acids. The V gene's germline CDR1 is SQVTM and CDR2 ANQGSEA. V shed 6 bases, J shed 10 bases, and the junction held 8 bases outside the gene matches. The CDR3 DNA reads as TGCAGCGTAGAACCGGGACAGGGGAGAAAACTGTTTTTT. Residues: CSVEPGQGRKLFF.

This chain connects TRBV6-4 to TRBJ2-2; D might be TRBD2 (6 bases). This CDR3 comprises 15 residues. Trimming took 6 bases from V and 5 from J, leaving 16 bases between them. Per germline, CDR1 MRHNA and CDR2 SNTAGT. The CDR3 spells CASSASDMGTGELFF. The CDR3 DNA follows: TGTGCCAGCAGCGCTAGCGACATGGGGACCGGGGAGCTGTTTTTT.

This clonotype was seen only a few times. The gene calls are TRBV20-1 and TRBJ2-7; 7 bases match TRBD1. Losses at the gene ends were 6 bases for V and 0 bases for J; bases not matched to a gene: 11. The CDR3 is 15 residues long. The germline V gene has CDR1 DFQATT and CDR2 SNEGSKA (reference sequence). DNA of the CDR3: TGCAGTGCAACGCTATGGACAGGCGACTCCTACGAGCAGTACTTC. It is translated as CSATLWTGDSYEQYF.

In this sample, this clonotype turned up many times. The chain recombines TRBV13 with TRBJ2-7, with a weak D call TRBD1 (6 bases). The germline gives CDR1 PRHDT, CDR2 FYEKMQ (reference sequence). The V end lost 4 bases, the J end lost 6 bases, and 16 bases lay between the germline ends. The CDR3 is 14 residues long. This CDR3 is CASSWDKGVGEQYF. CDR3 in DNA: TGTGCCAGCAGCTGGGACAAAGGAGTGGGCGAGCAGTACTTC.

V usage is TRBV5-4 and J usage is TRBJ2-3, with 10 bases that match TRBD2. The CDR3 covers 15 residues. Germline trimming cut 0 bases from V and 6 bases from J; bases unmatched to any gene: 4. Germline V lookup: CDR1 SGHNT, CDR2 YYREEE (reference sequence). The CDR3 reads CASSLERGGLDTQYF. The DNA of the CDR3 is TGTGCCAGCAGCTTGGAGCGGGGGGGCCTGGATACGCAGTATTTT.

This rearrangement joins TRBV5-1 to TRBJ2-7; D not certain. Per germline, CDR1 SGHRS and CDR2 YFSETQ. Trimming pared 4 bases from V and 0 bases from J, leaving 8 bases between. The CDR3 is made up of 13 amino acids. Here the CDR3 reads CASSLSYSYEQYF. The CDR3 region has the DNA TGCGCCAGCAGCCTTTCCTACTCCTACGAGCAGTACTTC.

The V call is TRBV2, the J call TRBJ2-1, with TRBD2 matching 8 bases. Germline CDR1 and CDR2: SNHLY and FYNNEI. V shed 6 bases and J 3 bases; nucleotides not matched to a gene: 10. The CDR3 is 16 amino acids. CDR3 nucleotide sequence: TGTGCCAGCAGCCCGTTCAATAGCGGGGACTACAATGAGCAGTTCTTC. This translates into CASSPFNSGDYNEQFF.

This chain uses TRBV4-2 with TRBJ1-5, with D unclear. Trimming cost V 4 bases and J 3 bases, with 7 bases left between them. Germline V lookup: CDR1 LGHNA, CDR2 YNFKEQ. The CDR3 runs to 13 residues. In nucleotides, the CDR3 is TGTGCCAGCAGCCCCCGACACAATCAGCCCCAGCATTTT. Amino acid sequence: CASSPRHNQPQHF.

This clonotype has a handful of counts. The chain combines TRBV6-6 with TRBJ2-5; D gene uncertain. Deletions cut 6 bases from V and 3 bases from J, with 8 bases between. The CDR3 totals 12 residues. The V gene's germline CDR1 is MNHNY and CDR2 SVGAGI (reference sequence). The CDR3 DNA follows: TGTGCCAGCAGCGGCTCCGAAGAGACCCAGTACTTC. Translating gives CASSGSEETQYF.

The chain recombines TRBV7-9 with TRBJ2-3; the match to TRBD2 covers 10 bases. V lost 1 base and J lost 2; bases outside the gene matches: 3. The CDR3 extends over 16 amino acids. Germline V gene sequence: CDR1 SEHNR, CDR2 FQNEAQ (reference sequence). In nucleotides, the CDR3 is TGTGCCAGCAGCTTAGTCCTAGCGGGGGACACAGATACGCAGTATTTT. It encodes CASSLVLAGDTDTQYF.

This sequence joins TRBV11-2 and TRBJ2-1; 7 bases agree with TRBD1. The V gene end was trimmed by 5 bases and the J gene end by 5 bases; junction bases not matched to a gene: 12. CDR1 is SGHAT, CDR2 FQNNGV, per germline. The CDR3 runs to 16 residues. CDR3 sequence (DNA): TGTGCCAGCAGCCCAGTCGGGACAGACGAACACAATGAGCAGTTCTTC. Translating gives CASSPVGTDEHNEQFF.

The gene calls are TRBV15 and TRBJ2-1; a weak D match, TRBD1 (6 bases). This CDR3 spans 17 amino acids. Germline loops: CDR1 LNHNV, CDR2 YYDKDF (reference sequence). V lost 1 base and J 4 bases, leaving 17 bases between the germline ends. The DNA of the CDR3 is TGTGCCACCAGCAGAGCTTGGGGACAACGGGCTTACAATGAGCAGTTCTTC. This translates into CATSRAWGQRAYNEQFF.

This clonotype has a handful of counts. As DNA, the CDR3 is TGTGCCACCAGCGGGAACTTCGGGTACGAGCAGTACTTC. Translated: CATSGNFGYEQYF. This rearrangement joins TRBV15 to TRBJ2-7, with unresolved D. This CDR3 spans 13 amino acids. Germline V gives CDR1 LNHNV, CDR2 YYDKDF (reference sequence). V was pared by 5 bases and J by 4 bases, with 12 bases between.

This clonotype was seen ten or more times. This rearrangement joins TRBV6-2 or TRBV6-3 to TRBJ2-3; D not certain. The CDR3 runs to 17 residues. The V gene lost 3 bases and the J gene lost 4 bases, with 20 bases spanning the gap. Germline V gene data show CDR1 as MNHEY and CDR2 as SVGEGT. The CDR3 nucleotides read TGTGCCAGCAGTTATATCCGCAAAGACCTAAGCCCAGATACGCAGTATTTT. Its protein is CASSYIRKDLSPDTQYF.

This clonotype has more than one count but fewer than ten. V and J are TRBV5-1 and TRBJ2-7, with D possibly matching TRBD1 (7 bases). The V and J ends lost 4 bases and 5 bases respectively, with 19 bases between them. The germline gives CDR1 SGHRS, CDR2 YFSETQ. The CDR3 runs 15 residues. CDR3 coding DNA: TGCGCCAGCAGCCCACCGATTGGAGGGGGCAACGAGCAGTACTTC. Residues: CASSPPIGGGNEQYF.